Sequencing of this TCR beta chain was carried out in a study of T cell responses to AZD1222 COVID-19 vaccine. Study-wide findings and caveats: Epitopes outside B.1.351 and B.1.1.7 mutated regions reportedly drew nearly half of spike TCRs.

With regard to this clone: Antigen unknown.

The length of the CDR3 is 17 residues. In germline, CDR1 is SNHLY, CDR2 FYNNEI. J gave up 7 bases and V 3 bases, and 13 bases lay outside the gene matches. Libraries were prepared by immunoSEQ multiplex PCR; TCRdb keeps only in-frame clonotypes and omits some of them. The table lists about 140,000 clones, over 75% of them singletons. The V gene is TRBV2, the J gene TRBJ1-2; 11 nucleotides line up with TRBD1. This receptor was taken from an adult in good health. The sample in question was peripheral blood, obtained on day 0 of AZD1222 vaccination. CDR3 sequence reads: CASSEDLDRGRLSGYTF. For the CDR3, the DNA is TGTGCCAGCAGTGAGGACCTGGACAGGGGGCGATTATCTGGCTACACCTTC.